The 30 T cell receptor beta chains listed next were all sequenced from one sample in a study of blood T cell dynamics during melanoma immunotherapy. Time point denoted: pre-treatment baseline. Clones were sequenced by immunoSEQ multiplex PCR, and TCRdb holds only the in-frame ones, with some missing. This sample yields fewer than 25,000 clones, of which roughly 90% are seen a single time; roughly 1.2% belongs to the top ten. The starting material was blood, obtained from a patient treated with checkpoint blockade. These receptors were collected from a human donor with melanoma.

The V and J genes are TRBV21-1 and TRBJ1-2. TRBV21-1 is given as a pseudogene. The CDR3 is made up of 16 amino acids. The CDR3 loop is CASSKVGGRDHYGYTF. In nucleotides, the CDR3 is TGTGCCAGCAGCAAAGTAGGAGGCAGGGACCACTATGGCTACACCTTC.

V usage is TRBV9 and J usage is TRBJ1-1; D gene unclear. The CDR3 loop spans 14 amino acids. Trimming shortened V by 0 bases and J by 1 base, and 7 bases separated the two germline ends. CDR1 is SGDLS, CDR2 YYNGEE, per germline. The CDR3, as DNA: TGTGCCAGCAGCGTAGGCGCCGGGAACACTGAAGCTTTCTTT. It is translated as CASSVGAGNTEAFF.

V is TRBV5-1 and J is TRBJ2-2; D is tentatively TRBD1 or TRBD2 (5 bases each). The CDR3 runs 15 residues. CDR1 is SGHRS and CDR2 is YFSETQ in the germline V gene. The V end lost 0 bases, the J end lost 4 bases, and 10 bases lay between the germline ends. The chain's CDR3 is CASSLVAGSTGELFF. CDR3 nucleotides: TGCGCCAGCAGCTTGGTGGCAGGGAGCACCGGGGAGCTGTTTTTT.

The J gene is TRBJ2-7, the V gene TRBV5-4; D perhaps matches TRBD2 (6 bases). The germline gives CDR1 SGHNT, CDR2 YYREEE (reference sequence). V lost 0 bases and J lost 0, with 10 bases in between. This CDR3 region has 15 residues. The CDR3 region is CASSLAGGPSYEQYF. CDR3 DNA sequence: TGTGCCAGCAGCTTGGCCGGGGGTCCCTCCTACGAGCAGTACTTC.

CDR3 residues: CASLAGGVGEQFF. Written as DNA, the CDR3 is TGTGCCAGCTTAGCGGGGGGGGTCGGTGAGCAGTTCTTC. The chain uses TRBV2 and TRBJ2-1; 11 bases map to TRBD2. This CDR3 is 13 amino acids long. Germline trimming cut 8 bases from V and 9 bases from J; bases unmatched to any gene: 6. CDR1 is SNHLY, CDR2 FYNNEI, per germline.

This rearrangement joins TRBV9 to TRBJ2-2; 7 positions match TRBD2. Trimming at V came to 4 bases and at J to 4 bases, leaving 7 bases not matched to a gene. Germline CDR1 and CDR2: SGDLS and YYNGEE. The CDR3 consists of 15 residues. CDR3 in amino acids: CASSPRTSFTGELFF. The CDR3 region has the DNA TGTGCCAGCAGCCCCCGGACTAGTTTCACCGGGGAGCTGTTTTTT.

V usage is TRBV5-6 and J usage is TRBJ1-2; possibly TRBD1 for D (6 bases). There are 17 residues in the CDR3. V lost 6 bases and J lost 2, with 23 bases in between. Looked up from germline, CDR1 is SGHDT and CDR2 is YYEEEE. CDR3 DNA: TGTGCCAGCATCTCTCTCCCGGGACGGGGGCTCAACTATGGCTACACCTTC. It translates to CASISLPGRGLNYGYTF.

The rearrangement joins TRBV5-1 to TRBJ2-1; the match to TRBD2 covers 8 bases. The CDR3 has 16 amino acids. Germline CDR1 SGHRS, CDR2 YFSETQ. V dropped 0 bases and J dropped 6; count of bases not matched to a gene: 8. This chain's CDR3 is CASSLVARGGINEQFF. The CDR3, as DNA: TGCGCCAGCAGCTTGGTAGCCCGGGGGGGTATCAATGAGCAGTTCTTC.

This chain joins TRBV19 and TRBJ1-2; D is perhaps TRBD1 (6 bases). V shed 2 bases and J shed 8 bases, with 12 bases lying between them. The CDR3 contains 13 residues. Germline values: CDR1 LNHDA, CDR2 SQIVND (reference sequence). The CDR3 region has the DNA TGTGCCAGTAGTATACGGGGGGCGCACGGCTACACCTTC. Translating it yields CASSIRGAHGYTF.

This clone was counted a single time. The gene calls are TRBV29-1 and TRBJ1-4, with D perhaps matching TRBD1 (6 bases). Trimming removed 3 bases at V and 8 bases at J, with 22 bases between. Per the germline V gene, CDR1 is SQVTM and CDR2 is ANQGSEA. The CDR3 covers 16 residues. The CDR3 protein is CSVDLGIQGVGEKLFF. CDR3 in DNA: TGCAGCGTTGATCTTGGAATACAGGGTGTTGGAGAAAAACTGTTTTTT.

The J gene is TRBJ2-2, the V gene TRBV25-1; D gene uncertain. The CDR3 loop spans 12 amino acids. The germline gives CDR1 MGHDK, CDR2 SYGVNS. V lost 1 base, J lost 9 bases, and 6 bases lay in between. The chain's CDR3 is CASSEFSRELFF. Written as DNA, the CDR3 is TGTGCCAGCAGTGAATTTAGCCGGGAGCTGTTTTTT.

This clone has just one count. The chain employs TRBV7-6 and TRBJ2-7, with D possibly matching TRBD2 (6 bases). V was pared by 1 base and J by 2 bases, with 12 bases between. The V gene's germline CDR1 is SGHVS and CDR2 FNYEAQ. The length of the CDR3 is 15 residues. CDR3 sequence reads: CASSLVGDSTYEQYF. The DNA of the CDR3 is TGTGCCAGCAGCTTAGTAGGGGACTCCACCTACGAGCAGTACTTC.

CDR3 region: CASTFRWGMNTEAFF. The CDR3 nucleotides read TGTGCCAGCACCTTTAGGTGGGGAATGAACACTGAAGCTTTCTTT. The V call is TRBV2, the J call TRBJ1-1; the D is unclear. Germline V gene lookup returns CDR1 SNHLY and CDR2 FYNNEI. Trimming shortened V by 7 bases and J by 0 bases, and 15 bases separated the two germline ends. The CDR3 is 15 amino acids.

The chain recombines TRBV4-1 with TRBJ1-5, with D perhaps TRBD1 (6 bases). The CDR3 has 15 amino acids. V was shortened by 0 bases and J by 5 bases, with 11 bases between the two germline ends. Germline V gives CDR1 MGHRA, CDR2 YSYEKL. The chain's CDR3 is CASSQDLRGHQPQHF. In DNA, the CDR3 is TGCGCCAGCAGCCAAGATCTCAGGGGACATCAGCCCCAGCATTTT.

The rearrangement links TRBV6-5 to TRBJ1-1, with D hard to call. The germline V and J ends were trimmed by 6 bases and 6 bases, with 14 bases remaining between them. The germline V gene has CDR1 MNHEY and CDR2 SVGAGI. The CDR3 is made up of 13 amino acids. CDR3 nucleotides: TGTGCCAGCAGCAACAAGGCTGAGGCTGAAGCTTTCTTT. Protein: CASSNKAEAEAFF.

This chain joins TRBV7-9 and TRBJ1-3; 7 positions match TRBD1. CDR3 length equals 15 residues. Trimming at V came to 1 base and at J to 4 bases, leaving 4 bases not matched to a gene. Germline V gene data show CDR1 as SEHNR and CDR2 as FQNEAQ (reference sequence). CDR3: CASSLEGQIGNTIYF. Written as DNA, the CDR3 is TGTGCCAGCAGCTTAGAGGGACAGATCGGAAACACCATATATTTT.

CDR3 bases: TGTGCCAGCAGCACAGGGGCCCCATCCTACGAGCAGTACTTC. Translation: CASSTGAPSYEQYF. The V and J genes are TRBV7-9 and TRBJ2-7, with 7 positions matching TRBD1. V trimming: 5 bases; J trimming: 1 base; junction bases outside the gene matches: 5. This CDR3 contains 14 residues. Germline V gene data show CDR1 as SEHNR and CDR2 as FQNEAQ (reference sequence).

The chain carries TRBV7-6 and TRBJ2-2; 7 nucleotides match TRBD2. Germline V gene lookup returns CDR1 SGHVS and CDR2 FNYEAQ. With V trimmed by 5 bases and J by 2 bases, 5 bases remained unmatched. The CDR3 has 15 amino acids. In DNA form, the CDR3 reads TGTGCCAGCAGCCCGAGCGGGGCAAACACCGGGGAGCTGTTTTTT. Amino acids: CASSPSGANTGELFF.

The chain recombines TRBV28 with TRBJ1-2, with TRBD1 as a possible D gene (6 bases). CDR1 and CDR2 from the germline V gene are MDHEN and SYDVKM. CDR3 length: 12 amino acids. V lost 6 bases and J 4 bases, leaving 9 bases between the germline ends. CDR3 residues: CASSSDSYGYTF. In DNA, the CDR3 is TGTGCCAGCAGCTCGGACAGCTATGGCTACACCTTC.

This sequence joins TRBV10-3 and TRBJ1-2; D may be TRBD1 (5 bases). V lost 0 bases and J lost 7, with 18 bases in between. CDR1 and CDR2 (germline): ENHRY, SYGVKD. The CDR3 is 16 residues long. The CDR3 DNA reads TGTGCCATCAGTGAGTCGATTTCAGGTGGGACTGGTGGCTACACCTTC. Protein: CAISESISGGTGGYTF.

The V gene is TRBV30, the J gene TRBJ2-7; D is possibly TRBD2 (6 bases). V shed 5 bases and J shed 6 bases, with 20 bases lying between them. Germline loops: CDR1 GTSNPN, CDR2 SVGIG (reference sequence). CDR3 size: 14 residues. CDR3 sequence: CAWRLYGSAAEQYF. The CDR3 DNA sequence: TGTGCCTGGCGCTTATACGGGAGCGCGGCCGAGCAGTACTTC.

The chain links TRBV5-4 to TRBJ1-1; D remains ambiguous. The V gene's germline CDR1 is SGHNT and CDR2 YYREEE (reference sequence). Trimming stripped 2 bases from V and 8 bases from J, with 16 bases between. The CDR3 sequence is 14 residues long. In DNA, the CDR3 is TGTGCCAGCAGCTTACAAGTTGGGGTAGGGGAAGCTTTCTTT. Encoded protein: CASSLQVGVGEAFF.

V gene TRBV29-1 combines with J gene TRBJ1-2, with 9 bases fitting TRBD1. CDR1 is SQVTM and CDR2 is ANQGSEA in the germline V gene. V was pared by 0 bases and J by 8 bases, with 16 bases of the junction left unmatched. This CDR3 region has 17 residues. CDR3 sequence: CSVEDSGQGASGYGYTF. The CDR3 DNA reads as TGCAGCGTTGAAGACTCGGGACAGGGCGCTTCTGGTTACGGCTACACCTTC.

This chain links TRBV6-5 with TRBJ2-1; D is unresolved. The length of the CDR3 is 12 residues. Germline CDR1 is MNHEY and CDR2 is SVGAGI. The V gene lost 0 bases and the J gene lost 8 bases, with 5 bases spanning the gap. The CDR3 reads CASSYSLHEQFF. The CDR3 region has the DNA TGTGCCAGCAGTTACTCCCTTCATGAGCAGTTCTTC.

CDR3 in DNA: TGTGCCAGCAGTGTGTTTCAGGATAATTCACCCCTCCACTTT. Its translation: CASSVFQDNSPLHF. The V gene is TRBV2, the J gene TRBJ1-6; no definite D call. Germline assignment: CDR1 SNHLY and CDR2 FYNNEI. This CDR3 is built from 14 residues. Trimming stripped 4 bases from V and 5 bases from J, with 9 bases between.

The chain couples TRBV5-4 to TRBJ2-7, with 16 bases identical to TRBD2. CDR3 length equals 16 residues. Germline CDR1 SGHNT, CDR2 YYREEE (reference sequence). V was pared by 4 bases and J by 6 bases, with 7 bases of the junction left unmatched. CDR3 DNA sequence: TGTGCCAGCAGCGAGGGACTAGCGGGAGGGCCTGGCGAGCAGTACTTC. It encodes CASSEGLAGGPGEQYF.

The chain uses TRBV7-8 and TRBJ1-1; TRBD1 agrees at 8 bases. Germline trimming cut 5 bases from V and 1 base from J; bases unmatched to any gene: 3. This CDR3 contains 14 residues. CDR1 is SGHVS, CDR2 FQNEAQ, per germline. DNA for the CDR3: TGTGCCAGCAGCGGGGGACAGGCGAACACTGAAGCTTTCTTT. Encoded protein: CASSGGQANTEAFF.

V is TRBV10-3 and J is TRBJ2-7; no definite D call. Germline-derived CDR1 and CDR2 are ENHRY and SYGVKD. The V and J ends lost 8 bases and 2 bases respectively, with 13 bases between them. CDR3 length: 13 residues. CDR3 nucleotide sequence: TGTGCCATCTCCGGCGGCACTCCCTACGAGCAGTACTTC. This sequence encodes CAISGGTPYEQYF.

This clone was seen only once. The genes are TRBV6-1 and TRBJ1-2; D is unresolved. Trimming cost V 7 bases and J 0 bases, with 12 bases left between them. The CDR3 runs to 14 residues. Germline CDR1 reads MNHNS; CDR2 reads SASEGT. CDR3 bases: TGTGCCAGCAAACCGACATTTACTAACTATGGCTACACCTTC. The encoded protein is CASKPTFTNYGYTF.

CDR3 DNA sequence: TGCAGCGTCTCACGTTCTAACCAAAAACTGTTTTTT. This gives the protein CSVSRSNQKLFF. The chain combines TRBV29-1 with TRBJ1-4; unclear D gene. V lost 6 bases and J 9 bases, leaving 14 bases between the germline ends. Per germline, CDR1 SQVTM and CDR2 ANQGSEA. This CDR3 is 12 amino acids long.